What follows describes a single TCR beta chain. Free of recent acute infections or vaccinations, the donors were healthy HIV-negative adults. Within Nashville, Tennessee resided all donors, each a Caucasian adult. The protocol was immunoSEQ multiplex PCR, while the TCRdb copy is restricted to in-frame clones and leaves out a portion. The table lists fewer than 650,000 clones, around 81% of them singletons. The data were taken from a study of shared clonotypes between healthy human individuals. Across the whole study: The donor group consisted of a couple of women and three men, aged 18 to 49.

Germline lookup yields CDR1 GTSNPN and CDR2 SVGIG (reference sequence). V gave up 5 bases and J gave up 6 bases, with 23 bases separating them. The CDR3 runs to 16 residues. This clonotype originated in a woman aged 40 to 50 in good health. Some clones in this sample may be carry-over from other donors' samples. The rearrangement links TRBV30 to TRBJ2-1, with D possibly matching TRBD2 (6 bases). Sequences were obtained from PBMCs. This CDR3 reads CAWSLLGVGLPNEQFF. The CDR3 nucleotides are TGTGCCTGGTCCCTATTGGGGGTGGGACTCCCCAATGAGCAGTTCTTC.